This is a list of T cell receptor beta chains from one sample in a study of blood T cell repertoires in COVID-19. Produced via immunoSEQ multiplex PCR; TCRdb's table is partial and in-frame only. There are roughly 260,000 clones in the sample; around 85% occur only once, and approximately 4% lies in the top ten. The specimen sequenced was peripheral blood. These receptors were collected from a woman aged 40 to 49 with active or convalescent COVID-19. The CDR3 runs from the conserved cysteine through the conserved F or W. The D gene is left open where the match is weak. A row's size may be missing; if present it is once, few, many or a size class.

d_gene,j_gene,abundance,v_gene,CDR3aa,CDR3nt
.,TRBJ1-1,.,TRBV12-3/TRBV12-4,CASSSFRETEAFF,TGTGCCAGCAGTTCTTTCCGGGAAACTGAAGCTTTCTTT
.,TRBJ1-1,.,TRBV7-2,CASSLASGLGNTEAFF,TGTGCCAGCAGCTTAGCGTCAGGGCTAGGTAACACTGAAGCTTTCTTT
.,TRBJ1-1,.,TRBV28,CASSFAAEAFF,TGTGCCAGCAGTTTTGCGGCTGAAGCTTTCTTT
.,TRBJ1-2,.,TRBV12-3/TRBV12-4,CASSETGAGGYTF,TGTGCCAGCAGTGAAACCGGGGCGGGGGGCTACACCTTC
.,TRBJ1-1,few,TRBV3-1/TRBV3-2,CASSPGNTEAFF,TGTGCCAGCAGCCCGGGGAACACTGAAGCTTTCTTT
TRBD1,TRBJ1-2,few,TRBV6-1,CASSETGGDGYTF,TGTGCCAGCAGTGAAACAGGGGGCGATGGCTACACCTTC
.,TRBJ2-1,.,TRBV10-2,CASRMTRAGGDEQFF,TGCGCCAGCAGAATGACTAGGGCCGGGGGAGATGAGCAGTTCTTC
TRBD1,TRBJ1-2,.,TRBV19,CASSILPGQGVYGYTF,TGTGCCAGTAGTATCCTTCCGGGACAGGGGGTCTATGGCTACACCTTC
.,TRBJ1-6,.,TRBV7-2,CASSAGTPNNSPLHF,TGTGCCAGCAGCGCCGGGACACCAAATAATTCACCCCTCCACTTT
TRBD1,TRBJ1-3,.,TRBV5-1,CASSSDRGTGNTIYF,TGCGCCAGCAGCTCGGACAGGGGGACTGGAAACACCATATATTTT